The 24 T cell receptor beta chains reported below all come from one sample, sequenced in a study of cytomegalovirus exposure and HLA in healthy donors. Here immunoSEQ multiplex PCR was the method, and the copy in TCRdb shows in-frame clones only, minus some. The table includes approximately 150,000 clones, roughly 80% detected once. Specimen: PBMCs. All receptors derive from a young man in good health and CMV-seropositive.

This chain uses TRBV19 with TRBJ2-2, with a weak D call TRBD1 (6 bases). The CDR3 is made up of 14 amino acids. CDR1 LNHDA and CDR2 SQIVND come from the germline V gene (reference sequence). V lost 6 bases and J lost 1, with 9 bases in between. This CDR3 is CASRPGENTGELFF. The CDR3 DNA reads TGTGCCAGTAGGCCAGGGGAGAACACCGGGGAGCTGTTTTTT.

The rearrangement links TRBV6-1 to TRBJ2-7, with 8 bases identical to TRBD1. This CDR3 has 14 residues. Germline assignment: CDR1 MNHNS and CDR2 SASEGT. J gave up 2 bases and V 8 bases, and 8 bases lay outside the gene matches. In nucleotides, the CDR3 is TGTGCCAGCGCCACCCAGGGGGCCACCTACGAGCAGTACTTC. It encodes CASATQGATYEQYF.

V usage is TRBV5-1 and J usage is TRBJ1-4; 7 positions match TRBD1. The CDR3 has 14 residues. The germline gives CDR1 SGHRS, CDR2 YFSETQ. V lost 6 bases, J lost 10 bases, and 12 bases stayed unmatched. The CDR3 DNA reads TGCGCCAGCAACACCGGGGAACAGGGGCGAAAACTGTTTTTT. Translated, it gives CASNTGEQGRKLFF.

This chain uses TRBV7-2 with TRBJ2-7; tentative D call: TRBD2 (5 bases). CDR1 is SGHTA and CDR2 is FQGNSA in the germline V gene. The CDR3 consists of 13 residues. V dropped 3 bases and J dropped 1 base, with 7 bases sitting between them. Here the CDR3 reads CASSLERSYEQYF. CDR3 coding DNA: TGTGCCAGCAGCTTGGAGCGGTCCTACGAGCAGTACTTC.

The V and J genes are TRBV28 and TRBJ2-3; 8 nucleotides match TRBD1. Trimming at V came to 6 bases and at J to 3 bases, leaving 5 bases not matched to a gene. CDR1 is MDHEN, CDR2 SYDVKM, per germline. There are 14 residues in the CDR3. CDR3 sequence: CASRRGQGTDTQYF. CDR3 in DNA: TGTGCCAGCAGACGAGGACAGGGTACAGATACGCAGTATTTT.

CDR3: CASSPQGSGPRPYNEQFF. The CDR3 DNA reads as TGTGCCAGCAGCCCCCAGGGAAGCGGGCCTAGGCCCTACAATGAGCAGTTCTTC. The chain has TRBV11-3 and TRBJ2-1, with D maybe TRBD2 (6 bases). Trimming removed 5 bases at V and 2 bases at J, with 22 bases between. The CDR3 length is 18 residues. From germline, CDR1 is SGHNT and CDR2 YENEEA.

This chain links TRBV30 with TRBJ1-2, with a weak D call TRBD1 (6 bases). Trimming left V 0 bases short and J 8 bases short, with 13 bases between. This CDR3 has 13 amino acids. Germline CDR1 reads GTSNPN; CDR2 reads SVGIG (reference sequence). CDR3 in amino acids: CAWSVQGGQGYTF. CDR3 nucleotides: TGTGCCTGGAGTGTACAGGGAGGGCAAGGCTACACCTTC.

This chain links TRBV7-8 with TRBJ1-5; 10 bases align to TRBD1. Germline V lookup: CDR1 SGHVS, CDR2 FQNEAQ. The CDR3 has 17 residues. V gave up 5 bases and J gave up 6 bases; unmatched junction bases: 13. The CDR3 region has the DNA TGTGCCAGCAGCCCAGGACAGGGGGTCGGTAGATTTCAGCCCCAGCATTTT. Its protein is CASSPGQGVGRFQPQHF.

V gene TRBV11-1 combines with J gene TRBJ2-5; TRBD1 agrees at 7 bases. Germline values: CDR1 SGHAT, CDR2 FQDESV (reference sequence). The CDR3 totals 15 residues. V trimming: 5 bases; J trimming: 2 bases; junction bases outside the gene matches: 8. DNA for the CDR3: TGTGCCAGCAGCCCGCCGACAGGGACGCAAGAGACCCAGTACTTC. Translated: CASSPPTGTQETQYF.

The gene calls are TRBV7-2 and TRBJ2-5, with TRBD2 identical over 9 bases. The CDR3 is 16 residues long. Losses at the gene ends were 8 bases for V and 5 bases for J; bases not matched to a gene: 15. Germline values: CDR1 SGHTA, CDR2 FQGNSA. The CDR3: CASSAESGGRWETQYF. DNA for the CDR3: TGTGCCAGCTCCGCTGAGAGCGGGGGGAGGTGGGAGACCCAGTACTTC.

The genes are TRBV7-9 and TRBJ2-2; perhaps TRBD1 as D (6 bases). Looked up from germline, CDR1 is SEHNR and CDR2 is FQNEAQ (reference sequence). The V and J ends lost 3 bases and 4 bases respectively, with 15 bases between them. The length of the CDR3 is 16 residues. This CDR3 is CASSFGRGGSTGELFF. DNA for the CDR3: TGTGCCAGCAGCTTCGGCAGGGGCGGTAGCACCGGGGAGCTGTTTTTT.

This chain links TRBV14 with TRBJ2-1; 7 nucleotides line up with TRBD2. V trimming: 3 bases; J trimming: 4 bases; junction bases outside the gene matches: 9. CDR3 length equals 16 residues. Per the germline V gene, CDR1 is SGHDN and CDR2 is FVKESK. The CDR3 nucleotides read TGTGCCAGCAGCCAGTTTGGCGGGAGAACATACAATGAGCAGTTCTTC. This sequence encodes CASSQFGGRTYNEQFF.

The J gene is TRBJ1-2, the V gene TRBV27; D perhaps matches TRBD1 (6 bases). Trimming cost V 5 bases and J 6 bases, with 7 bases left between them. There are 11 residues in the CDR3. CDR1 and CDR2 (germline): MNHEY, SMNVEV (reference sequence). CDR3: CASSNRDGYTF. Here the CDR3 DNA reads TGTGCCAGCAGTAACAGGGATGGCTACACCTTC.

This clone was seen only once. This chain connects TRBV7-9 to TRBJ2-3, with 8 nucleotides matching TRBD2. The V gene's germline CDR1 is SEHNR and CDR2 FQNEAQ (reference sequence). J was trimmed by 2 bases and V by 5 bases; bases with no gene match: 6. This CDR3 has 15 residues. The CDR3 protein is CASSPTSGPTDTQYF. The CDR3 DNA is TGTGCCAGCAGCCCTACTAGCGGACCCACAGATACGCAGTATTTT.

This chain joins TRBV9 and TRBJ1-1, with TRBD1 as a possible D gene (5 bases). The germline gives CDR1 SGDLS, CDR2 YYNGEE. The CDR3 spans 15 residues. Trimming took 4 bases from V and 5 from J, leaving 18 bases between them. This chain's CDR3 is CASSTRSLPGTEAFF. As DNA, the CDR3 is TGTGCCAGCAGCACACGGTCGCTCCCAGGGACTGAAGCTTTCTTT.

The chain combines TRBV20-1 with TRBJ1-4; D is perhaps TRBD1 (6 bases). Trimming stripped 2 bases from V and 15 bases from J, with 13 bases between. Germline V CDR1 and CDR2: DFQATT, SNEGSKA (reference sequence). The CDR3 spans 11 residues. The CDR3 DNA reads as TGCAGTGCTAGAAGGGGCCAGGGGTTGTTTTTT. Translation gives CSARRGQGLFF.

CDR3 residues: CASSVEGRVDTEAFF. The DNA for the CDR3 is TGTGCCAGCAGCGTAGAGGGCAGGGTAGACACTGAAGCTTTCTTT. The V call is TRBV9, the J call TRBJ1-1, with a possible D match to TRBD1 (5 bases). Germline V CDR1 and CDR2: SGDLS, YYNGEE. The V and J ends lost 0 bases and 3 bases respectively, with 12 bases between them. This CDR3 is built from 15 residues.

This clone was found a few times. The chain uses TRBV5-1 and TRBJ1-1; TRBD1 is a possible D gene (6 bases). The CDR3 is made up of 16 amino acids. The germline CDR1 and CDR2 sequences are SGHRS and YFSETQ. Deletions cut 6 bases from V and 1 base from J, with 19 bases between. The CDR3 loop reads CASIDPSRGQNTEAFF. The CDR3 DNA reads as TGCGCCAGCATAGACCCCTCAAGGGGACAGAACACTGAAGCTTTCTTT.

The chain recombines TRBV7-2 with TRBJ1-2, with D unclear. With 0 bases removed from V and 5 bases from J, the gap between germline ends came to 16 bases. CDR3 length: 16 residues. From germline, CDR1 is SGHTA and CDR2 FQGNSA. The CDR3 protein is CASSLAPSGLEYGYTF. For the CDR3, the DNA is TGTGCCAGCAGCTTAGCCCCCTCAGGTTTAGAGTATGGCTACACCTTC.

The chain carries TRBV7-6 and TRBJ2-2; a possible D gene is TRBD1 (5 bases). V lost 4 bases to trimming and J lost 8 bases, with 11 bases between them. The germline V gene has CDR1 SGHVS and CDR2 FNYEAQ. The CDR3 is 13 amino acids. CDR3 region: CASSSNQGGELFF. The CDR3, as DNA: TGTGCCAGCAGCTCCAACCAGGGAGGGGAGCTGTTTTTT.

The rearrangement uses TRBV6-1 and TRBJ1-2, with 11 bases aligning to TRBD1. The V and J ends lost 3 bases and 4 bases, in that order; junction bases with no gene match: 4. Germline-derived CDR1 and CDR2 are MNHNS and SASEGT. The CDR3 runs to 15 residues. CDR3 protein: CASSDGQGAIYGYTF. CDR3 nucleotide sequence: TGTGCCAGCAGTGACGGACAGGGGGCGATCTATGGCTACACCTTC.

This rearrangement joins TRBV14 to TRBJ2-5; 13 bases align to TRBD2. Unmatched junction bases numbered 2, after V lost 4 bases and J lost 0 bases. CDR1 SGHDN and CDR2 FVKESK come from the germline V gene. This CDR3 region has 16 residues. CDR3 coding DNA: TGTGCCAGCAGCCTGGGACTAGCGGGATACCAAGAGACCCAGTACTTC. Translation gives CASSLGLAGYQETQYF.

CDR3 in DNA: TGTGCCTGGAGTGCAGGACAGGGGTTCTACGAGCAGTACTTC. Translation: CAWSAGQGFYEQYF. The chain uses TRBV30 and TRBJ2-7, with 9 bases identical to TRBD1. This CDR3 has 14 residues. Per germline, CDR1 GTSNPN and CDR2 SVGIG (reference sequence). V was pared by 1 base and J by 3 bases, with 4 bases of the junction left unmatched.

The chain employs TRBV7-3 and TRBJ2-2; 8 nucleotides line up with TRBD1. Germline-derived CDR1 and CDR2 are SGHTA and FQGTGA. CDR3 length equals 17 residues. V lost 4 bases, J lost 1 base, and 8 bases stayed unmatched. The CDR3, as DNA: TGTGCCAGCAGCTCCATTACCGGGACAGGGAACACCGGGGAGCTGTTTTTT. Encoded protein: CASSSITGTGNTGELFF.